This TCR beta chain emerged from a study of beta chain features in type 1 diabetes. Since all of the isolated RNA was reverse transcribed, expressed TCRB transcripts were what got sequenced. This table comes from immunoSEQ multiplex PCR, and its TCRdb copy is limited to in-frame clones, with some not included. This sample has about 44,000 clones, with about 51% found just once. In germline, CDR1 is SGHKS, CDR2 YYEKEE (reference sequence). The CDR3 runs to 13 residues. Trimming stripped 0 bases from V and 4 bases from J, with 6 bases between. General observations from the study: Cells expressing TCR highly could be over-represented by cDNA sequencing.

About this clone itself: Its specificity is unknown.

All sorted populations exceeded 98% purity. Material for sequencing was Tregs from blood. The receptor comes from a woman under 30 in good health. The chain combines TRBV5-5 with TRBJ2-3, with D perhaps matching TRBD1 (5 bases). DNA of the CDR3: TGTGCCAGCAGCTTGGTAGGGGCAGATACGCAGTATTTT. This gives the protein CASSLVGADTQYF.